The next 10 T cell receptor beta chains were all read from a single sample in a study of shared clonotypes between healthy human individuals. Method: immunoSEQ multiplex PCR; TCRdb's copy keeps in-frame clones and lacks some. This table has roughly 86,000 clones, approximately 70% appearing once. What was sequenced was memory CD8+ T cells sorted from blood. Noted subset: CD45RO+ cells pooled with CCR7-negative TemRA cells. The receptors derive from a man younger than 45 in good health.

This sequence joins TRBV6-5 and TRBJ1-1, with 7 bases fitting TRBD1. The V gene end was trimmed by 5 bases and the J gene end by 5 bases; junction bases not matched to a gene: 11. Per germline, CDR1 MNHEY and CDR2 SVGAGI. The CDR3 sequence is 15 residues long. CDR3 DNA sequence: TGTGCCAGCAGTAATTTTGAGGGGGCCGAAACTGAAGCTTTCTTT. Its translation: CASSNFEGAETEAFF.

This clone was detected only a few times. V usage is TRBV29-1 and J usage is TRBJ2-2; D tentatively fits TRBD1 or TRBD2 (5 bases each). V was cut by 7 bases and J by 5 bases, with 11 bases left in between. The germline V gene encodes CDR1 SQVTM and CDR2 ANQGSEA. There are 12 residues in the CDR3. CDR3 amino acids: CSGGPITGELFF. The CDR3 nucleotides read TGCAGCGGGGGACCGATAACCGGGGAGCTGTTTTTT.

The J gene is TRBJ2-6, the V gene TRBV29-1, with 10 bases aligning to TRBD2. The CDR3 has 17 residues. With V trimmed by 6 bases and J by 0 bases, 8 bases remained unmatched. The germline V gene has CDR1 SQVTM and CDR2 ANQGSEA. The CDR3 sequence: CSVEIAGGPSGANVLTF. CDR3 nucleotide sequence: TGCAGCGTGGAAATAGCGGGAGGACCCTCTGGGGCCAACGTCCTGACTTTC.

The chain recombines TRBV7-3 with TRBJ2-1; tentatively, D is TRBD2 (5 bases). The germline CDR1 and CDR2 sequences are SGHTA and FQGTGA. Trimming stripped 0 bases from V and 2 bases from J, with 8 bases between. This CDR3 has 15 amino acids. CDR3 DNA sequence: TGTGCCAGCAGCTTAACCGGGAACCCCTACAATGAGCAGTTCTTC. It is translated as CASSLTGNPYNEQFF.

This chain uses TRBV4-1 with TRBJ2-5; TRBD2 aligns across 7 bases. There are 16 residues in the CDR3. Germline V CDR1 and CDR2: MGHRA, YSYEKL. V was pared by 1 base and J by 0 bases, with 5 bases of the junction left unmatched. DNA for the CDR3: TGCGCCAGCAGCCAAGGGGGGGGACTCAACCAAGAGACCCAGTACTTC. Amino acids: CASSQGGGLNQETQYF.

The chain couples TRBV6-5 to TRBJ1-1; D is perhaps TRBD1 (5 bases). V was shortened by 7 bases and J by 5 bases, with 11 bases between the two germline ends. The CDR3 loop spans 12 amino acids. The germline V gene has CDR1 MNHEY and CDR2 SVGAGI. The CDR3 here is CASTTKGTEAFF. In DNA form, the CDR3 reads TGTGCCAGCACCACTAAGGGGACTGAAGCTTTCTTT.

The chain recombines TRBV28 with TRBJ2-5, with 9 positions matching TRBD1. Germline assignment: CDR1 MDHEN and CDR2 SYDVKM. There are 15 residues in the CDR3. V lost 6 bases, J lost 5 bases, and 10 bases stayed unmatched. The CDR3 region has the DNA TGTGCCAGCAGACCCCCCGGGACAGGGTGGGAGACCCAGTACTTC. Translating gives CASRPPGTGWETQYF.

The chain combines TRBV25-1 with TRBJ1-5; D is possibly TRBD1 (5 bases). V was cut by 4 bases and J by 7 bases, with 14 bases left in between. This CDR3 comprises 14 residues. Per the germline V gene, CDR1 is MGHDK and CDR2 is SYGVNS. The CDR3 is CASSAQGERQPQHF. CDR3 nucleotide sequence: TGTGCCAGCAGTGCCCAGGGTGAGAGGCAGCCCCAGCATTTT.

This clone turned up a few times. The chain couples TRBV2 to TRBJ2-1; D may be TRBD1 (6 bases). With 4 bases removed from V and 8 bases from J, the gap between germline ends came to 9 bases. CDR1 and CDR2 (germline): SNHLY, FYNNEI. This CDR3 contains 12 residues. DNA of the CDR3: TGTGCCAGCAGTGTACAGGGCCATGAGCAGTTCTTC. Translated, it gives CASSVQGHEQFF.

This clone was detected a few times. The chain combines TRBV15 with TRBJ1-1; D is unresolved. The germline CDR1 and CDR2 sequences are LNHNV and YYDKDF (reference sequence). The CDR3 length is 13 residues. With 3 bases removed from V and 6 bases from J, the gap between germline ends came to 11 bases. CDR3 region: CATSRDVGSEAFF. CDR3 in DNA: TGTGCCACCAGCAGGGATGTCGGATCTGAAGCTTTCTTT.